Listed below are T cell receptor beta chains from one sample, sequenced in a study of post-analysis software for immune sequencing data. TCRdb re-called the PCR reads through MiXCR, storing one row per CDR3 protein. The table lists 650,000 to 850,000 distinct CDR3 sequences, roughly 50% of them singletons. Material for sequencing was blood. The receptors stem from a girl between 5 and 17 years old with multiple sclerosis. Each CDR3 is given with its conserved first and last residue. The D gene is left open where the match is weak. Clone size is shown for a subset of rows, as once, few, many or a class of expanded clone.

length: 15; J: TRBJ2-4; V: TRBV3-1; D: NA; size: NA; DNA: TGTGCCAGCAGCCAAGATGGGCTAGCCAAAAACATTCAGTACTTC; CDR3: CASSQDGLAKNIQYF
length: 15; J: TRBJ1-6; V: TRBV20-1; D: NA; size: NA; DNA: TGCAGTGCAGGAGGGGGGATCTCCTATAATTCACCCCTCCACTTT; CDR3: CSAGGGISYNSPLHF
length: 18; J: TRBJ2-1; V: TRBV5-1; D: TRBD2; size: NA; DNA: TGCGCCAGCAGCTTGTATGCTAGCGGGAGGGTTAGTTCCAATGAGCAGTTCTTC; CDR3: CASSLYASGRVSSNEQFF
length: 17; J: TRBJ2-7; V: TRBV6-5; D: TRBD1; size: NA; DNA: TGTGCCAGCAGTTCCCTACGCGACCCAGGGGGCTCCTACGAGCAGTACTTC; CDR3: CASSSLRDPGGSYEQYF
length: 15; J: TRBJ1-2; V: TRBV28; D: NA; size: few; DNA: TGTGCCAGCAGTCCCCGCTTGACCAAATCTAGAGGCTACACCTTC; CDR3: CASSPRLTKSRGYTF
length: 12; J: TRBJ2-1; V: TRBV20-1; D: TRBD2; size: few; DNA: TGCAGTGCTAGAGGTCTAGCGGGAGGGCAGTTCTTC; CDR3: CSARGLAGGQFF
length: 15; J: TRBJ2-7; V: TRBV5-1; D: TRBD2; size: NA; DNA: TGCGCCAGCAGCCCGACTAGCGGCTTCTCCTACGAGCAGTACTTC; CDR3: CASSPTSGFSYEQYF
length: 13; J: TRBJ2-1; V: TRBV6-5; D: NA; size: once; DNA: TGTGCCAGCAGGGCCACCTCCTACAATGAGCAGTTCTTC; CDR3: CASRATSYNEQFF
length: 12; J: TRBJ1-2; V: TRBV29-1; D: NA; size: NA; DNA: TGCAGTACCAAGGCAGGGACGAATGGCTACACCTTC; CDR3: CSTKAGTNGYTF
length: 15; J: TRBJ2-5; V: TRBV9; D: NA; size: few; DNA: TGTGCCAGCAGCCCAAGGGTTAGCGGAACAGAGACCCAGTACTTC; CDR3: CASSPRVSGTETQYF
length: 17; J: TRBJ2-5; V: TRBV7-2; D: NA; size: few; DNA: TGTGCCAGCAGCTTACGGCGTATGACGGGATTGGCGGAGACCCAGTACTTC; CDR3: CASSLRRMTGLAETQYF
length: 18; J: TRBJ2-1; V: TRBV6-2/TRBV6-3; D: NA; size: few; DNA: TGTGCCAGCAGTTACTCTCCCCCTGGGAGAGCGCGACTCAATGAGCAGTTCTTC; CDR3: CASSYSPPGRARLNEQFF
length: 13; J: TRBJ2-3; V: TRBV27; D: NA; size: once; DNA: TGTGCCAGCAAAGGGTGGTTTCCAGATACGCAGTATTTT; CDR3: CASKGWFPDTQYF
length: 15; J: TRBJ2-7; V: TRBV5-1; D: TRBD2; size: many; DNA: TGCGCCAGCAGCTTGTCTAGCGGGGCGTCCTACGAGCAGTACTTC; CDR3: CASSLSSGASYEQYF
length: 13; J: TRBJ2-3; V: TRBV20-1; D: NA; size: NA; DNA: TGCAGTGCTAGAGTGCTGGGTAGAGATACGCAGTATTTT; CDR3: CSARVLGRDTQYF
length: 15; J: TRBJ2-7; V: TRBV10-3; D: TRBD2; size: few; DNA: TGTGCCATCAGTGAGTCCACTAGCGTTTCGACCGAGCAGTACTTC; CDR3: CAISESTSVSTEQYF
length: 15; J: TRBJ2-3; V: TRBV5-1; D: NA; size: NA; DNA: TGCGCCAGCAGCTTAGCCCAGCGGGGCACAGATACGCAGTATTTT; CDR3: CASSLAQRGTDTQYF
length: 13; J: TRBJ2-3; V: TRBV7-9; D: NA; size: NA; DNA: TGTGCCAGCAGCTTAGATATGACAGATACGCAGTATTTT; CDR3: CASSLDMTDTQYF
length: 12; J: TRBJ2-1; V: TRBV6-2/TRBV6-3; D: NA; size: NA; DNA: TGTGCCAGTTGCCTCGCCGACAATGAGCAGTTCTTC; CDR3: CASCLADNEQFF
length: 15; J: TRBJ2-3; V: TRBV20-1; D: TRBD2; size: few; DNA: TGCAGTGCACCGGGACTAGCGGGATACACAGATACGCAGTATTTT; CDR3: CSAPGLAGYTDTQYF
length: 16; J: TRBJ2-7; V: TRBV7-2; D: TRBD2; size: NA; DNA: TGTGCCAGCAGCTTAGCTGGGGCTAGCGGAAATTACGAGCAGTACTTC; CDR3: CASSLAGASGNYEQYF
length: 14; J: TRBJ1-4; V: TRBV6-2/TRBV6-3; D: NA; size: few; DNA: TGTGCCAGCAGTTGGGATAAAGTGTCGGAAAAACTGTTTTTT; CDR3: CASSWDKVSEKLFF
length: 15; J: TRBJ1-1; V: TRBV12-3/TRBV12-4; D: NA; size: NA; DNA: TGTGCCAGCAGTTTAGTCAAGGGTATGGACACTGAAGCTTTCTTT; CDR3: CASSLVKGMDTEAFF
length: 15; J: TRBJ2-2; V: TRBV29-1; D: TRBD2; size: NA; DNA: TGCAGCGCTCTGACGGGGAGGGGTAACACCGGGGAGCTGTTTTTT; CDR3: CSALTGRGNTGELFF
length: 15; J: TRBJ2-1; V: TRBV27; D: TRBD2; size: NA; DNA: TGTGCCAGCAGCAGCGGGAGGAGGTTTTACAATGAGCAGTTCTTC; CDR3: CASSSGRRFYNEQFF
length: 12; J: TRBJ1-1; V: TRBV25-1; D: NA; size: NA; DNA: TGTGCCAGCAGTGGGGTGTTCACTGAAGCTTTCTTT; CDR3: CASSGVFTEAFF
length: 14; J: TRBJ2-7; V: TRBV20-1; D: TRBD1; size: NA; DNA: TGCAGTGCTAGAGTAACAGGGGGCAGCTACGAGCAGTACTTC; CDR3: CSARVTGGSYEQYF
length: 12; J: TRBJ1-2; V: TRBV12-3/TRBV12-4; D: TRBD1; size: few; DNA: TGTGCCAGCAGTCCGACAGGGGGGAGCTACACCTTC; CDR3: CASSPTGGSYTF
length: 17; J: TRBJ2-7; V: TRBV11-2; D: NA; size: NA; DNA: TGTGCCAGCAGCTCCCGAAGTCCGGGACAAAGCTCCTACGAGCAGTACTTC; CDR3: CASSSRSPGQSSYEQYF
length: 14; J: TRBJ2-7; V: TRBV7-2; D: NA; size: NA; DNA: TGTGCCAGCAGCTTAGACTACTCAGCGTACGAGCAGTACTTC; CDR3: CASSLDYSAYEQYF
length: 15; J: TRBJ2-7; V: TRBV27; D: NA; size: few; DNA: TGTGCCAGCAGTTTGGGAGACTACCGTTCCTACGAGCAGTACTTC; CDR3: CASSLGDYRSYEQYF
length: 13; J: TRBJ1-5; V: TRBV7-2; D: NA; size: many; DNA: TGTGCCAGCAGCCCCCGTGGTAATCAGCCCCAGCATTTT; CDR3: CASSPRGNQPQHF
length: 14; J: TRBJ2-7; V: TRBV3-1; D: TRBD1; size: NA; DNA: TGTGCCAGCAGCCGGCCGGGACAGCTCTACGAGCAGTACTTC; CDR3: CASSRPGQLYEQYF
length: 15; J: TRBJ2-5; V: TRBV4-3; D: NA; size: NA; DNA: TGCGCCAGCAGCCAAGGGCTAGGCATGTTGGAGACCCAGTACTTC; CDR3: CASSQGLGMLETQYF
length: 15; J: TRBJ1-2; V: TRBV20-1; D: NA; size: NA; DNA: TGCAGTGCTCAACAGGACACTGTAGTGTCCTATGGCTACACCTTC; CDR3: CSAQQDTVVSYGYTF
length: 17; J: TRBJ2-3; V: TRBV18; D: TRBD1; size: once; DNA: TGTGCCAGCTCACGACAAGTGACAGGGGGAGAGACAGATACGCAGTATTTT; CDR3: CASSRQVTGGETDTQYF
length: 12; J: TRBJ2-1; V: TRBV28; D: NA; size: NA; DNA: TGTGCCAGCAGACAGGGTTACAATGAGCAGTTCTTC; CDR3: CASRQGYNEQFF
length: 14; J: TRBJ2-7; V: TRBV5-1; D: NA; size: NA; DNA: TGCGCCAGCAGCTTGCTGGCGGAAACCTACGAGCAGTACTTC; CDR3: CASSLLAETYEQYF
length: 14; J: TRBJ1-5; V: TRBV30; D: NA; size: NA; DNA: TGTGCCTGGAGCCCCCCTCTGAGGAATCAGCCCCAGCATTTT; CDR3: CAWSPPLRNQPQHF
length: 17; J: TRBJ2-1; V: TRBV7-7; D: TRBD2; size: NA; DNA: TGTGTTAGCAGCCCTACTACTAGCGGGAGGGCCTTCAGTGAGCAGTTCTTC; CDR3: CVSSPTTSGRAFSEQFF
length: 16; J: TRBJ2-5; V: TRBV4-1; D: TRBD2; size: NA; DNA: TGCGCCAGCAGCCATCCCGCGACTAGCGGGGAAGAGACCCAGTACTTC; CDR3: CASSHPATSGEETQYF
length: 22; J: TRBJ2-7; V: TRBV7-6; D: TRBD2; size: few; DNA: TGTGCCAGCAGTCGACTAGCCTTCTCGCGGACCATATCGGCGCGATACGACTACGAGCAGTACTTC; CDR3: CASSRLAFSRTISARYDYEQYF
length: 15; J: TRBJ2-3; V: TRBV5-1; D: TRBD2; size: NA; DNA: TGCGCCAGCAGCAGAATAGCGGGAGCGACAGATACGCAGTATTTT; CDR3: CASSRIAGATDTQYF
length: 17; J: TRBJ1-1; V: TRBV6-6; D: NA; size: NA; DNA: TGTGCCAGCAGTTCCCTCGCAGGGTTAGGGTTCAACACTGAAGCTTTCTTT; CDR3: CASSSLAGLGFNTEAFF
length: 16; J: TRBJ2-7; V: TRBV5-1; D: TRBD2; size: NA; DNA: TGCGCCAGCAGGGGTAGCGGGAGCCGAAGCTCCTACGAGCAGTACTTC; CDR3: CASRGSGSRSSYEQYF
length: 15; J: TRBJ2-5; V: TRBV6-2/TRBV6-3; D: NA; size: NA; DNA: TGTGCCAGCAAGAGGAGGGCGGGCATCCAAGAGACCCAGTACTTC; CDR3: CASKRRAGIQETQYF
length: 17; J: TRBJ1-2; V: TRBV28; D: NA; size: NA; DNA: TGTGCCAGCAGTTTTCGAGGGGAGGGGGGGAGTGACTATGGCTACACCTTC; CDR3: CASSFRGEGGSDYGYTF
length: 14; J: TRBJ1-4; V: TRBV7-9; D: NA; size: NA; DNA: TGTGCCAGCAGCTCCCCCCGGTTCAGGGAGGAACTGTTTTTT; CDR3: CASSSPRFREELFF
length: 17; J: TRBJ2-3; V: TRBV7-2; D: NA; size: NA; DNA: TGTGCCAGCAGCTTCCCACAGGGACCATCTTTAGAGGATACGCAGTATTTT; CDR3: CASSFPQGPSLEDTQYF
length: 15; J: TRBJ1-5; V: TRBV6-6; D: TRBD1; size: NA; DNA: TGTGCCAGCAGTTACGGGACAGCTCGCAATCAGCCCCAGCATTTT; CDR3: CASSYGTARNQPQHF